This TCR delta chain was found in a study of gamma-delta T cells after stem cell transplantation. About this clone: A far larger clone lies a single base away; this is likely a read error. Other nucleotide sequences in the sample specify the same CDR3.

TCRdb re-called the RT-PCR reads via CATT. The profile covers under 750 delta-chain clones, with around a quarter appearing a single time and over 40% taken by the ten largest. The clonotype originates from a human donor. It is not recorded whose cells these are; they may come from a transplant donor. Sequencing used gamma-delta T cells.

CDR3 bases: TGCGCCTGTGACAATCTCCTGGGGGATACGCCTAAACTCATCTTT. This translates into CACDNLLGDTPKLIF. This sequence joins TRDV2 and TRDJ1; 12 positions match TRDD3. Germline CDR1 reads GEAIGNYY; CDR2 reads EKD. The CDR3 totals 15 residues.